This is a list of T cell receptor beta chains from one sample in a study of blood T cell repertoires in COVID-19. This table comes from immunoSEQ multiplex PCR, and its TCRdb copy is limited to in-frame clones, with some not included. The sample holds approximately 150,000 clones; 84% are singletons and the top ten take more than 1.4%. Sequencing input: peripheral blood. All receptors come from a man aged 60-69 years with acute or convalescent COVID-19. Each CDR3 is given with its conserved first and last residue. D genes are given only for firm matches. A row's size may be missing; if present it is once, few, many or a size class.

V: TRBV28; size: once; J: TRBJ1-5; D: .; DNA: TGTGCCAGCAGTTTGCCAATTCTGACAGGAGGTCAGCCCCAGCATTTT; CDR3: CASSLPILTGGQPQHF
V: TRBV5-1; size: few; J: TRBJ2-7; D: .; DNA: TGCGCCAGCAGCTTGTCCAGGGTCGACGAGCAGTACTTC; CDR3: CASSLSRVDEQYF
V: TRBV27; size: .; J: TRBJ1-1; D: .; DNA: TGTGCCAGCAGTTTAGGCGGCAGACAGTCTGAAGCTTTCTTT; CDR3: CASSLGGRQSEAFF
V: TRBV3-1/TRBV3-2; size: .; J: TRBJ1-1; D: .; DNA: TGTGCCAGCAGCCAGACAGTGGACACTGAAGCTTTCTTT; CDR3: CASSQTVDTEAFF
V: TRBV5-1; size: .; J: TRBJ1-5; D: TRBD1; DNA: TGCGCCAGCAGCTTGGGCAGGGGGCCTGATCAGCCCCAGCATTTT; CDR3: CASSLGRGPDQPQHF
V: TRBV7-9; size: .; J: TRBJ1-2; D: .; DNA: TGTGCCAGCAGCTTGGGGACAAACTATGGCTACACCTTC; CDR3: CASSLGTNYGYTF
V: TRBV27; size: .; J: TRBJ1-2; D: TRBD1; DNA: TGTGCCAGCAGTTGGACAGGGGGCTTGGGTGGCTACACCTTC; CDR3: CASSWTGGLGGYTF
V: TRBV30; size: .; J: TRBJ1-6; D: TRBD1; DNA: TGTGCCAGTGACAGGGTCGGCAATTCACCCCTCCACTTT; CDR3: CASDRVGNSPLHF
V: TRBV19; size: .; J: TRBJ2-7; D: TRBD2; DNA: TGTGCCAGTAGTATAGGACTAGCGGGGTACGTGCAGTACTTC; CDR3: CASSIGLAGYVQYF
V: TRBV6-2/TRBV6-3; size: .; J: TRBJ2-2; D: .; DNA: TGTGCCAGCAGCCGGGGAAACCAACCGGGACATCGGAGGACCGGGGAGCTGTTTTTT; CDR3: CASSRGNQPGHRRTGELFF
V: TRBV6-2/TRBV6-3; size: .; J: TRBJ1-5; D: .; DNA: TGTGCCAGCAGTTACGCAGGGCAAGGTAATCAGCCCCAGCATTTT; CDR3: CASSYAGQGNQPQHF
V: TRBV7-2; size: .; J: TRBJ1-1; D: .; DNA: TGTGCCAGCACCCTGGGAGGTGGATGGGACACTGAAGCTTTCTTT; CDR3: CASTLGGGWDTEAFF
V: TRBV10-3; size: .; J: TRBJ2-5; D: .; DNA: TGTGCCATCAGTGAAGGGACACAAGAGACCCAGTACTTC; CDR3: CAISEGTQETQYF
V: TRBV27; size: .; J: TRBJ1-6; D: .; DNA: TGTGCCAGCAGTCCCTACTATAATTCACCCCTCCACTTT; CDR3: CASSPYYNSPLHF
V: TRBV6-6; size: once; J: TRBJ1-1; D: .; DNA: TGTGCCAGCGGAGCACCTATGAACACTGAAGCTTTCTTT; CDR3: CASGAPMNTEAFF
V: TRBV7-9; size: few; J: TRBJ2-1; D: .; DNA: TGTGCCAGCAGCTTAGCCGCGGCGAATGAGCAGTTCTTC; CDR3: CASSLAAANEQFF
V: TRBV27; size: .; J: TRBJ2-1; D: .; DNA: TGTGCCAGCAGTTTCGTCACGGGAAGGTTTTACAATGAGCAGTTCTTC; CDR3: CASSFVTGRFYNEQFF
V: TRBV19; size: .; J: TRBJ2-3; D: TRBD2; DNA: TGTGCCAGTACCGACGGGACTAGCTTAACAGATACGCAGTATTTT; CDR3: CASTDGTSLTDTQYF
V: TRBV14; size: .; J: TRBJ2-2; D: TRBD2; DNA: TGTGCCAGCAGCCAAAGCGGGATCGGGGAGCTGTTTTTT; CDR3: CASSQSGIGELFF
V: TRBV5-1; size: .; J: TRBJ2-3; D: .; DNA: TGCGCCAGCAGCGAGGGAGCAGGGGTTGGCACAGATACGCAGTATTTT; CDR3: CASSEGAGVGTDTQYF
V: TRBV6-5; size: .; J: TRBJ1-5; D: TRBD1; DNA: TGTGCCAGCAGGGGGACAGGGGGCTATCAGCCCCAGCATTTT; CDR3: CASRGTGGYQPQHF
V: TRBV10-2; size: .; J: TRBJ1-1; D: .; DNA: TGCGCCAGCAGGAGGGAGGAGGACACTGAAGCTTTCTTT; CDR3: CASRREEDTEAFF
V: TRBV30; size: .; J: TRBJ2-3; D: TRBD2; DNA: TGTGCCTGGGGACTAGCGGGGTTTGCAGATACGCAGTATTTT; CDR3: CAWGLAGFADTQYF
V: TRBV5-1; size: .; J: TRBJ1-1; D: TRBD1; DNA: TGCGCCAGCAGCTTGGAGGGACAGGGCACTGAAGCTTTCTTT; CDR3: CASSLEGQGTEAFF
V: TRBV5-1; size: .; J: TRBJ2-3; D: .; DNA: TGCGCCAGCTGGGAGGGGGCAGATACGCAGTATTTT; CDR3: CASWEGADTQYF
V: TRBV24-1; size: .; J: TRBJ2-4; D: TRBD2; DNA: TGTGCCACCAGTGAGTCGACTAGCGGGGGGCTGGGAGCCAAAAACATTCAGTACTTC; CDR3: CATSESTSGGLGAKNIQYF
V: TRBV13; size: .; J: TRBJ2-6; D: .; DNA: TGTGCCAGCAGCAGGACAGCCGCCACTGGGGCCAACGTCCTGACTTTC; CDR3: CASSRTAATGANVLTF
V: TRBV11-3; size: once; J: TRBJ2-5; D: TRBD1; DNA: TGTGCCAGCAGCGGACAGGAGGAGACCCAGTACTTC; CDR3: CASSGQEETQYF
V: TRBV5-6; size: .; J: TRBJ1-5; D: TRBD1; DNA: TGTGCCAGCAGCTTTACAGGGGATCAGCCCCAGCATTTT; CDR3: CASSFTGDQPQHF
V: TRBV7-3; size: .; J: TRBJ1-3; D: .; DNA: TGTGCCAGCAGCTTAACGGGAGGGAACTCTGGAAACACCATATATTTT; CDR3: CASSLTGGNSGNTIYF
V: TRBV5-1; size: .; J: TRBJ2-3; D: TRBD2; DNA: TGCGCCAGCAGCTGGAAGCGGGGTAGCACAGATACGCAGTATTTT; CDR3: CASSWKRGSTDTQYF
V: TRBV3-1/TRBV3-2; size: once; J: TRBJ2-1; D: TRBD1; DNA: TGTGCCAGCAGCCAAGGGACAGGGGGTAATGAGCAGTTCTTC; CDR3: CASSQGTGGNEQFF
V: TRBV19; size: .; J: TRBJ1-2; D: TRBD1; DNA: TGTGCCAGTAGCCCTGGGACAGGAGTCGCCTACACCTTC; CDR3: CASSPGTGVAYTF
V: TRBV5-1; size: .; J: TRBJ2-7; D: .; DNA: TGCGCCAGCAGCCCACATGACAGTTACGAGCAGTACTTC; CDR3: CASSPHDSYEQYF